This TCR beta chain was recovered during a study of T-cell memory formation after mild COVID-19. Study outcomes and limitations: Researchers report contracting CD4+ clones mostly in CM and EM, with CD8+ clones in EMRA. Certain responding clones were present in pre-infection memory, suggesting participation of cross-reactive memory.

TCRdb re-called the 5' RACE reads through MiXCR, storing one row per CDR3 protein. Here the sample spans around 430,000 distinct CDR3 sequences, roughly 15% being singletons. This clonotype was recorded many times. The antigen remains unidentified. The CDR3 has 15 amino acids. V was pared by 3 bases and J by 0 bases, with 7 bases between. Germline-derived CDR1 and CDR2 are SGHRS and YFSETQ. The clonotype originates from a man between 18 and 35 years old who had mild COVID-19 (a few samples of this study predate the infection). Cell type and time point are not known. This sequence joins TRBV5-1 and TRBJ2-6; no clear D gene. Sequenced material: PBMCs or a T cell subset sorted from them (not recorded which). CDR3 loop: CASSSRISGANVLTF. CDR3 nucleotides: TGCGCCAGCAGCTCACGCATCTCTGGGGCCAACGTCCTGACTTTC.